The next 17 T cell receptor beta chains were all read from a single sample in a study of OX40 agonist ivuxolimab in advanced cancers. Profiled with immunoSEQ multiplex PCR; TCRdb holds only in-frame clones, not every one. The sample consists of fewer than 40,000 clones, approximately 89% of them appearing once. This sample comprised CD4+ or CD8+ T cells sorted from blood, obtained in a trial of the OX40 agonist ivuxolimab. The receptors stem from an adult with an advanced solid tumor such as melanoma, head and neck, liver or kidney cancer.

The rearrangement uses TRBV4-2 and TRBJ2-1; no firm D call. CDR3 length: 11 amino acids. Germline V lookup: CDR1 LGHNA, CDR2 YNFKEQ. V shed 4 bases and J shed 6 bases, with 4 bases lying between them. Here the CDR3 reads CASSLSNEQFF. DNA for the CDR3: TGTGCCAGCAGCCTTAGCAATGAGCAGTTCTTC.

This chain joins TRBV5-1 and TRBJ2-1; TRBD1 matches at 7 bases. With V trimmed by 0 bases and J by 8 bases, 2 bases remained unmatched. CDR1 and CDR2 from the germline V gene are SGHRS and YFSETQ. This CDR3 comprises 13 residues. The CDR3 loop reads CASSLDTGDEQFF. CDR3 DNA sequence: TGCGCCAGCAGCTTGGATACAGGGGATGAGCAGTTCTTC.

The chain employs TRBV7-9 and TRBJ2-3; no clear D gene. The CDR3 contains 13 residues. The V gene lost 2 bases and the J gene lost 0 bases, with 3 bases spanning the gap. Germline CDR1 SEHNR, CDR2 FQNEAQ (reference sequence). This CDR3 is CASSLFSTDTQYF. CDR3 DNA: TGTGCCAGCAGCTTATTCAGCACAGATACGCAGTATTTT.

The CDR3 spells CASSYSGRFNEKLFF. In DNA form, the CDR3 reads TGTGCCAGCAGTTACTCGGGACGGTTCAATGAAAAACTGTTTTTT. J is TRBJ1-4 and V is TRBV6-5; D is perhaps TRBD1 (5 bases). Germline lookup yields CDR1 MNHEY and CDR2 SVGAGI. V was shortened by 0 bases and J by 5 bases, with 10 bases between the two germline ends. The CDR3 runs to 15 residues.

This chain connects TRBV11-2 to TRBJ2-7, with D perhaps assigned TRBD1 or TRBD2 (6 bases each). Deletions cut 8 bases from V and 6 bases from J, with 14 bases between. Germline CDR1 SGHAT, CDR2 FQNNGV. The CDR3 is 12 amino acids. CDR3 DNA: TGTGCCAGCGCCGGAGGGGGGACCGAGCAGTACTTC. It yields the protein CASAGGGTEQYF.

The chain couples TRBV27 to TRBJ2-1, with TRBD1 matching 9 bases. Germline CDR1 reads MNHEY; CDR2 reads SMNVEV (reference sequence). V was clipped by 5 bases and J by 5 bases; unmatched bases: 10. The CDR3 is 16 residues long. The DNA of the CDR3 is TGTGCCAGCAGTCAGAGACAGGGGGGGGTCCACAATGAGCAGTTCTTC. Its protein is CASSQRQGGVHNEQFF.

The J gene is TRBJ2-7, the V gene TRBV27, with D perhaps matching TRBD2 (6 bases). Trimming pared 0 bases from V and 0 bases from J, leaving 9 bases between. There are 15 residues in the CDR3. The germline CDR1 and CDR2 sequences are MNHEY and SMNVEV (reference sequence). CDR3 DNA: TGTGCCAGCAGTTTATCGGGACTCCTCTCCTACGAGCAGTACTTC. Encoded protein: CASSLSGLLSYEQYF.

This clone showed up just once. The chain carries TRBV19 and TRBJ1-5; D is possibly TRBD1 (5 bases). V dropped 7 bases and J dropped 0 bases, with 13 bases sitting between them. Germline V gives CDR1 LNHDA, CDR2 SQIVND (reference sequence). The CDR3 is made up of 15 amino acids. The CDR3 is CASTLTEYSNQPQHF. The CDR3 region has the DNA TGTGCCAGTACCTTGACAGAGTATAGCAATCAGCCCCAGCATTTT.

This rearrangement joins TRBV7-9 to TRBJ2-2; 9 bases map to TRBD1. The CDR3 consists of 14 residues. J gave up 7 bases and V 6 bases, and 6 bases lay outside the gene matches. CDR1 and CDR2 (germline): SEHNR, FQNEAQ (reference sequence). The CDR3 DNA follows: TGTGCCAGCAGGCCGGGGACAGGGATCGGGGAGCTGTTTTTT. Translated, it gives CASRPGTGIGELFF.

This chain joins TRBV21-1 and TRBJ2-3; the table's D call TRBD2 went unverified against the DNA. TRBV21-1 is described as a pseudogene. This CDR3 comprises 14 residues. The CDR3 sequence is CASSNRGSTDTQYF. The CDR3 DNA sequence: TGTGCCAGCAGCAATCGCGGGAGCACAGATACGCAGTATTTT.

The chain combines TRBV19 with TRBJ2-7; D might be TRBD2 (5 bases). Germline V CDR1 and CDR2: LNHDA, SQIVND (reference sequence). This CDR3 is built from 15 residues. The V gene lost 2 bases and the J gene lost 5 bases, with 16 bases spanning the gap. As DNA, the CDR3 is TGTGCCAGTAGTATAAGCGGCGGGTTAAGTAACGAGCAGTACTTC. Its protein is CASSISGGLSNEQYF.

This sequence joins TRBV10-2 and TRBJ1-1; the match to TRBD1 covers 7 bases. Unmatched junction bases numbered 11, after V lost 10 bases and J lost 0 bases. The CDR3 is made up of 15 amino acids. CDR1 is WSHSY and CDR2 is SAAADI in the germline V gene. CDR3 loop: CATLPTGRMNTEAFF. The CDR3 region has the DNA TGCGCCACCCTACCGACAGGGAGAATGAACACTGAAGCTTTCTTT.

The chain is built from TRBV6-5 and TRBJ2-5; D might be TRBD2 (6 bases). V lost 4 bases and J 1 base, leaving 13 bases between the germline ends. The germline V gene has CDR1 MNHEY and CDR2 SVGAGI. CDR3 size: 15 residues. The CDR3 is CASSSSGAAQETQYF. Here the CDR3 DNA reads TGTGCCAGCAGTTCCTCGGGAGCGGCCCAAGAGACCCAGTACTTC.

Only one count was recorded for this clone. The chain carries TRBV28 and TRBJ2-5, with 8 bases lining up with TRBD2. V was clipped by 7 bases and J by 7 bases; unmatched bases: 8. Per germline, CDR1 MDHEN and CDR2 SYDVKM. This CDR3 is 13 amino acids long. The CDR3 here is CASTGLSGGTQYF. Written as DNA, the CDR3 is TGTGCCAGCACCGGGTTAAGCGGGGGGACCCAGTACTTC.

The J gene is TRBJ1-1, the V gene TRBV5-1; D uncertain. The CDR3 has 11 amino acids. Looked up from germline, CDR1 is SGHRS and CDR2 is YFSETQ. The ends were cut back, 6 bases at V and 4 bases at J, with 7 bases in the middle. The CDR3 spells CASTFGTEAFF. The DNA for the CDR3 is TGCGCCAGCACGTTCGGCACTGAAGCTTTCTTT.

The CDR3 DNA reads TGCGCCAGCAGCTTGGCGTCTAGCACCTTTTACGAGCAGTACTTC. This encodes CASSLASSTFYEQYF. The V call is TRBV5-1, the J call TRBJ2-7; weak D call: TRBD2 (5 bases). Germline CDR1 is SGHRS and CDR2 is YFSETQ. There are 15 residues in the CDR3. V lost 0 bases and J lost 4, with 14 bases in between.

This clone was seen just once. The V and J genes are TRBV6-5 and TRBJ2-3; a possible D gene is TRBD1 (6 bases). CDR1 is MNHEY and CDR2 is SVGAGI in the germline V gene. The CDR3 has 15 amino acids. V shed 3 bases and J shed 9 bases, with 19 bases lying between them. CDR3 DNA: TGTGCCAGCAGTTATTGGCAGGGGAGCGTAGAAACGCAGTATTTT. Translating it yields CASSYWQGSVETQYF.